The next 31 T cell receptor beta chains were all read from a single sample in a study of blood T cell repertoires in COVID-19. Sequencing was performed with immunoSEQ multiplex PCR; in TCRdb, only in-frame clones are kept and a portion is missing. The data hold roughly 280,000 clones, with roughly nine tenths observed a single time. The sequencing sample was made of peripheral blood. All receptors derive from a woman aged 45-65 years who had recovered from COVID-19.

The chain combines TRBV30 with TRBJ1-2; TRBD1 matches 9 bases. V was clipped by 8 bases and J by 8 bases; unmatched bases: 12. The CDR3 runs 13 residues. Germline V gene data show CDR1 as GTSNPN and CDR2 as SVGIG (reference sequence). The chain's CDR3 is CARELDRGLGYTF. The CDR3 DNA sequence: TGTGCCCGCGAATTGGACAGGGGCCTCGGCTACACCTTC.

The gene calls are TRBV27 and TRBJ1-1; no clear D. The ends were cut back, 8 bases at V and 6 bases at J, with 28 bases in the middle. The CDR3 totals 17 residues. CDR1 is MNHEY, CDR2 SMNVEV, per germline (reference sequence). In DNA form, the CDR3 reads TGTGCCAGCTCCTTCCCGCGGCTCCGGGAGGATAGCGCTGAAGCTTTCTTT. Translated: CASSFPRLREDSAEAFF.

This clone was seen only once. The chain couples TRBV20-1 to TRBJ2-5, with 7 positions matching TRBD2. CDR1 and CDR2 from the germline V gene are DFQATT and SNEGSKA (reference sequence). This CDR3 has 14 amino acids. Trimming took 3 bases from V and 2 from J; bases not matched to a gene: 6. CDR3 DNA: TGCAGTGCTAGTCCCCTAGCGGAACAAGAGACCCAGTACTTC. This codes for CSASPLAEQETQYF.

This chain's CDR3 is CASRGTGLYEQYF. In DNA, the CDR3 is TGTGCCAGCAGAGGGACAGGGTTATACGAGCAGTACTTC. The genes are TRBV28 and TRBJ2-7; 9 nucleotides agree with TRBD1. This CDR3 is 13 amino acids long. V shed 6 bases and J 4 bases; nucleotides not matched to a gene: 4. In germline, CDR1 is MDHEN, CDR2 SYDVKM.

This chain links TRBV27 with TRBJ1-2, with TRBD1 matching 7 bases. V gave up 1 base and J gave up 2 bases; unmatched junction bases: 7. The CDR3 consists of 16 residues. Per germline, CDR1 MNHEY and CDR2 SMNVEV (reference sequence). For the CDR3, the DNA is TGTGCCAGCAGTTTATTGTCAAGGGGGCGAAACTATGGCTACACCTTC. It is translated as CASSLLSRGRNYGYTF.

V usage is TRBV28 and J usage is TRBJ1-5, with D unresolved. The CDR3 sequence is 12 residues long. The germline gives CDR1 MDHEN, CDR2 SYDVKM. Trimming pared 7 bases from V and 2 bases from J, leaving 6 bases between. The CDR3 coding sequence is TGTGCCAGCATTTCCGGCAATCAGCCCCAGCATTTT. Residues: CASISGNQPQHF. Complete variable domain (other parts from reference TRBV28 and TRBJ1-5): DVKVTQSSRYLVKRTGEKVFLECVQDMDHENMFWYRQDPGLGLRLIYFSYDVKMKEKGDIPEGYSVSREKKERFSLILESASTNQTSMYLCASISGNQPQHFGDGTRLSIL.

The chain joins TRBV19 to TRBJ2-7, with D possibly TRBD1 on 5 matching bases. The V gene's germline CDR1 is LNHDA and CDR2 SQIVND (reference sequence). The CDR3 covers 14 residues. The V and J ends lost 5 bases and 0 bases respectively, with 11 bases between them. The CDR3 loop is CASSRRVDSYEQYF. In DNA form, the CDR3 reads TGTGCCAGTAGTCGCAGGGTGGACTCCTACGAGCAGTACTTC.

The chain carries TRBV12-2 and TRBJ2-2; TRBD2 was called by the table and not checked on the DNA. TRBV12-2 is a pseudogene locus. This CDR3 has 18 amino acids. CDR3 coding DNA: TGTGCAAGTCGCTTACCGCCAGCGGGAACCTCGAACACCGGGGAGCTGTTTTTT. Translated, it gives CASRLPPAGTSNTGELFF.

The rearrangement uses TRBV12-5 and TRBJ1-1, with D possibly being TRBD1 (6 bases). Germline CDR1 LGHNT, CDR2 FRNRAP. The CDR3 has 10 residues. Trimming stripped 7 bases from V and 8 bases from J, with 8 bases between. The CDR3 DNA reads TGTGCTAGTGTTCAGGGGGAAGCTTTCTTT. Amino acid sequence: CASVQGEAFF.

This clone was observed a single time. CDR3 sequence: CASSGRDRSYEQYF. CDR3 coding DNA: TGTGCCAGCAGCGGCCGGGACAGGAGCTACGAGCAGTACTTC. The V call is TRBV7-8, the J call TRBJ2-7, with 8 bases lining up with TRBD1. V dropped 5 bases and J dropped 3; count of bases not matched to a gene: 6. The CDR3 extends over 14 amino acids. Per germline, CDR1 SGHVS and CDR2 FQNEAQ.

This chain joins TRBV9 and TRBJ1-3; 7 nucleotides line up with TRBD1. The CDR3 spans 16 residues. Germline CDR1 SGDLS, CDR2 YYNGEE. With V trimmed by 4 bases and J by 0 bases, 7 bases remained unmatched. CDR3 sequence: CASSTPRDSSGNTIYF. The DNA of the CDR3 is TGTGCCAGCAGCACGCCCCGGGACAGCTCTGGAAACACCATATATTTT.

The chain combines TRBV5-6 with TRBJ2-5; 10 nucleotides line up with TRBD1. The CDR3 is 14 amino acids. With 0 bases clipped from V and 9 bases from J, the junction kept 5 bases outside the gene matches. Germline V gene lookup returns CDR1 SGHDT and CDR2 YYEEEE. In DNA, the CDR3 is TGTGCCAGCAGCTTGGCCAGGGGGACAGGGGCCCAGTACTTC. Translation gives CASSLARGTGAQYF.

The table lists this clone with a count of one. V usage is TRBV21-1 and J usage is TRBJ1-6; the D call of TRBD1 is as the table states it, not checked on the DNA. TRBV21-1 is classified as a pseudogene. This CDR3 region has 17 residues. CDR3: CASSKGVLGPTNSPLHF. CDR3 nucleotide sequence: TGTGCCAGCAGCAAAGGGGTACTGGGGCCTACTAATTCACCCCTCCACTTT.

The chain carries TRBV5-1 and TRBJ2-2; D is undetermined. Deletions cut 0 bases from V and 3 bases from J, with 12 bases between. The CDR3 runs 16 residues. Germline CDR1 is SGHRS and CDR2 is YFSETQ. The CDR3 DNA follows: TGCGCCAGCAGCTTGGTCGTCCCGGTGGACACCGGGGAGCTGTTTTTT. Translation gives CASSLVVPVDTGELFF.

The chain is built from TRBV27 and TRBJ2-7, with 9 positions matching TRBD1. V dropped 3 bases and J dropped 5; count of bases not matched to a gene: 11. The CDR3 loop spans 16 amino acids. Germline V gene sequence: CDR1 MNHEY, CDR2 SMNVEV (reference sequence). The CDR3 loop is CASSFRGQGRPHEQYF. The CDR3 nucleotides are TGTGCCAGCAGTTTTCGAGGACAGGGGCGCCCCCACGAGCAGTACTTC.

This chain uses TRBV27 with TRBJ2-7; 9 positions match TRBD2. The V gene end was trimmed by 5 bases and the J gene end by 3 bases; junction bases not matched to a gene: 11. This CDR3 contains 16 residues. Germline V CDR1 and CDR2: MNHEY, SMNVEV (reference sequence). Written as DNA, the CDR3 is TGTGCCAGCAGTCCACTCTGGGCTAGCGGGATCTACGAGCAGTACTTC. As protein: CASSPLWASGIYEQYF.

The V call is TRBV9, the J call TRBJ1-1, with unresolved D. Trimming shortened V by 4 bases and J by 0 bases, and 10 bases separated the two germline ends. CDR1 and CDR2 (germline): SGDLS, YYNGEE. This CDR3 is built from 14 residues. The CDR3 DNA reads as TGTGCCAGCAGCCCTAGAGTTATGAACACTGAAGCTTTCTTT. Translating it yields CASSPRVMNTEAFF.

The CDR3, as DNA: TGTGCCAGTAGTATTGGGCTCTTCACAGATACGCAGTATTTT. Translation: CASSIGLFTDTQYF. This chain links TRBV19 with TRBJ2-3; D not resolved. This CDR3 region has 14 residues. Trimming shortened V by 3 bases and J by 2 bases, and 9 bases separated the two germline ends. Germline CDR1 is LNHDA and CDR2 is SQIVND (reference sequence).

In this sample, this clone turned up a few times. The gene calls are TRBV5-4 and TRBJ1-2; possible D gene TRBD1, 6 bases. In germline, CDR1 is SGHNT, CDR2 YYREEE (reference sequence). The CDR3 consists of 14 residues. V was clipped by 0 bases and J by 10 bases, with 16 bases between them. CDR3 loop: CASSLGTAKKDYTF. Written as DNA, the CDR3 is TGTGCCAGCAGCTTGGGGACAGCAAAAAAAGACTACACCTTC.

The chain links TRBV29-1 to TRBJ1-2; 9 bases are shared with TRBD1. CDR1 and CDR2 (germline): SQVTM, ANQGSEA. V shed 6 bases and J 8 bases; nucleotides not matched to a gene: 4. This CDR3 spans 11 amino acids. CDR3 nucleotide sequence: TGCAGCGTGGACAGGGGCGACGGCTACACCTTC. It specifies CSVDRGDGYTF.

The V call is TRBV5-1, the J call TRBJ2-7; weak D call: TRBD1 (5 bases). Germline-derived CDR1 and CDR2 are SGHRS and YFSETQ. This CDR3 has 15 amino acids. The ends were cut back, 0 bases at V and 3 bases at J, with 13 bases in the middle. CDR3 region: CASSLGQGRVYEQYF. The DNA for the CDR3 is TGCGCCAGCAGCTTGGGCCAGGGCAGGGTCTACGAGCAGTACTTC.

V gene TRBV6-1 combines with J gene TRBJ1-2; TRBD1 might be the D (5 bases). Germline CDR1 and CDR2: MNHNS and SASEGT. The ends were cut back, 3 bases at V and 4 bases at J, with 15 bases in the middle. CDR3 length equals 15 residues. The CDR3 reads CASSEGTRGGYGYTF. CDR3 sequence (DNA): TGTGCCAGCAGTGAGGGGACTCGGGGCGGCTATGGCTACACCTTC.

The rearrangement uses TRBV28 and TRBJ1-1, with D maybe TRBD1 (6 bases). Germline lookup yields CDR1 MDHEN and CDR2 SYDVKM. Trimming took 2 bases from V and 0 from J, leaving 10 bases between them. This CDR3 region has 15 residues. The CDR3 DNA is TGTGCCAGCAGTTTACCCGGACAGTTGAACACTGAAGCTTTCTTT. Amino acids: CASSLPGQLNTEAFF. The variable domain in full, completed from reference TRBV28 and TRBJ1-1, reads DVKVTQSSRYLVKRTGEKVFLECVQDMDHENMFWYRQDPGLGLRLIYFSYDVKMKEKGDIPEGYSVSREKKERFSLILESASTNQTSMYLCASSLPGQLNTEAFFGQGTRLTVV.

J is TRBJ1-4 and V is TRBV4-3, with TRBD1 identical over 7 bases. CDR3 length: 17 amino acids. Germline values: CDR1 LGHNA, CDR2 YSLEER. V trimming: 4 bases; J trimming: 3 bases; junction bases outside the gene matches: 11. The CDR3 sequence is CASSPATGYLANEKLFF. The CDR3 nucleotides are TGCGCCAGCAGCCCGGCGACAGGGTACTTGGCTAATGAAAAACTGTTTTTT.

The rearrangement uses TRBV30 and TRBJ2-7, with TRBD2 matching 9 bases. The germline CDR1 and CDR2 sequences are GTSNPN and SVGIG (reference sequence). V dropped 2 bases and J dropped 1; count of bases not matched to a gene: 3. The length of the CDR3 is 14 residues. CDR3 residues: CAWSLLAGSYEQYF. CDR3 nucleotides: TGTGCCTGGAGTTTACTAGCGGGTTCCTACGAGCAGTACTTC.

CDR3 region: CASRRAGQLEKLFF. The CDR3 bases are TGTGCCAGCCGCCGGGCCGGACAGCTTGAAAAACTGTTTTTT. The chain joins TRBV7-8 to TRBJ1-4, with D perhaps matching TRBD1 (6 bases). The CDR3 loop spans 14 amino acids. Trimming stripped 8 bases from V and 7 bases from J, with 17 bases between. Germline CDR1 is SGHVS and CDR2 is FQNEAQ. Variable domain in full (rest from reference TRBV7-8 and TRBJ1-4): GAGVSQSPRYKVAKRGQDVALRCDPISGHVSLFWYQQALGQGPEFLTYFQNEAQLDKSGLPSDRFFAERPEGSVSTLKIQRTQQEDSAVYLCASRRAGQLEKLFFGSGTQLSVL.

The genes are TRBV7-9 and TRBJ1-1; D may be TRBD1 (6 bases). The CDR3 spans 13 residues. CDR1 is SEHNR and CDR2 is FQNEAQ in the germline V gene (reference sequence). The V and J ends lost 6 bases and 5 bases respectively, with 13 bases between them. CDR3 protein: CASSLNGQTEAFF. The CDR3 nucleotides read TGTGCCAGCAGTCTCAACGGACAGACTGAAGCTTTCTTT. Using reference TRBV7-9 and TRBJ1-1 for the parts outside the CDR3, the full variable domain is DTGVSQNPRHKITKRGQNVTFRCDPISEHNRLYWYRQTLGQGPEFLTYFQNEAQLEKSRLLSDRFSAERPKGSFSTLEIQRTEQGDSAMYLCASSLNGQTEAFFGQGTRLTVV.

This sequence joins TRBV6-5 and TRBJ2-1, with D possibly being TRBD1 (5 bases). Per the germline V gene, CDR1 is MNHEY and CDR2 is SVGAGI. The germline V and J ends were trimmed by 2 bases and 0 bases, with 8 bases remaining between them. The length of the CDR3 is 15 residues. CDR3 sequence (DNA): TGTGCCAGCAGTTACAGTGACAGCTCCTACAATGAGCAGTTCTTC. Its protein is CASSYSDSSYNEQFF.

The chain carries TRBV21-1 and TRBJ2-3; the D call of TRBD2 is as the table states it, not checked on the DNA. TRBV21-1 counts as a pseudogene. CDR3 length: 18 amino acids. The DNA of the CDR3 is TGTGCCAGCAGCAAAGCGCATTTTGGGACTATCCGCACAGATACGCAGTATTTT. Amino acid sequence: CASSKAHFGTIRTDTQYF.

V and J are TRBV11-3 and TRBJ1-1, with 8 bases that match TRBD1. Germline V lookup: CDR1 SGHNT, CDR2 YENEEA. The CDR3 totals 13 residues. Trimming took 3 bases from V and 8 from J; bases not matched to a gene: 5. Written as DNA, the CDR3 is TGTGCCAGCAGCTTTAACAGGGGGTCCGAAGCTTTCTTT. Protein sequence: CASSFNRGSEAFF. Complete variable domain (other parts from reference TRBV11-3 and TRBJ1-1): EAGVVQSPRYKIIEKKQPVAFWCNPISGHNTLYWYLQNLGQGPELLIRYENEEAVDDSQLPKDRFSAERLKGVDSTLKIQPAELGDSAVYLCASSFNRGSEAFFGQGTRLTVV.

This chain links TRBV5-3 with TRBJ2-2, with 15 bases aligning to TRBD2. TRBV5-3 is marked as an open reading frame, function uncertain. This CDR3 has 18 residues. Trimming took 3 bases from V and 6 from J; bases not matched to a gene: 9. CDR3: CARSSRGLAGGPSGELFF. CDR3 in DNA: TGTGCCAGAAGCTCCCGTGGACTAGCGGGAGGGCCCTCCGGGGAGCTGTTTTTT.